The text below deals with one TCR beta chain. The antigen is undetermined. Trimming shortened V by 6 bases and J by 0 bases, and 9 bases separated the two germline ends. This CDR3 region has 14 residues. Germline V gene lookup returns CDR1 MNHEY and CDR2 SVGAGI. This sample is part of a study of cytomegalovirus exposure and HLA in healthy donors. Study results and caveats: The number of N-insertions in an Asian-associated ancestry cluster was reportedly below the approximately 680-donor mean in a later analysis.

PCR used 60 Vbeta primers and 13 Jbeta primers. Assay used: immunoSEQ multiplex PCR; TCRdb lists only in-frame clones, some missing. The top ten clones hold 6.7% of a sample with 120,000 to 150,000 clones, over 70% of them seen once. The chain joins TRBV6-5 to TRBJ1-5, with D uncertain. This receptor was taken from a middle-aged woman in good health and CMV-seropositive. The sample was PBMCs. CDR3: CASSPTHSNQPQHF. As DNA, the CDR3 is TGTGCCAGCAGCCCCACTCATAGCAATCAGCCCCAGCATTTT.